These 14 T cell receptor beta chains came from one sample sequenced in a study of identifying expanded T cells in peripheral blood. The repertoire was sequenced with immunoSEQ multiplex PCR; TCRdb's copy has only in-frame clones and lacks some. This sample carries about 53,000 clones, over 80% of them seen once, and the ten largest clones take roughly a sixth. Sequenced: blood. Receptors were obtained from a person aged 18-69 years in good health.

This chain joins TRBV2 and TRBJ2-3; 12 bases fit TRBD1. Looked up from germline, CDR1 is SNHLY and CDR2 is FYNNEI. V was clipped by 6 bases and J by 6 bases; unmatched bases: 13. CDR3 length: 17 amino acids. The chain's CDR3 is CASRTWKGQGAKDTQYF. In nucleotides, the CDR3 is TGTGCCAGCAGAACCTGGAAGGGACAGGGGGCAAAGGATACGCAGTATTTT.

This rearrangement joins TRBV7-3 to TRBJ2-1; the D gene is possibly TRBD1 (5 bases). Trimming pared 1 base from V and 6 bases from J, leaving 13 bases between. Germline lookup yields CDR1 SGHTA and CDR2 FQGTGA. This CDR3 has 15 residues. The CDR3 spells CASSLNVGPVNEQFF. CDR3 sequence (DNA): TGTGCCAGCAGCTTAAATGTGGGGCCTGTCAATGAGCAGTTCTTC.

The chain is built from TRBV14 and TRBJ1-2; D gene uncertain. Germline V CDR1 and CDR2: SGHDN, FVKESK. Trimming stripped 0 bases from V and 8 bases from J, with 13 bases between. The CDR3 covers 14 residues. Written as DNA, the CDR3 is TGTGCCAGCAGCCAAGATAATAGGCAGGAGGGCTACACCTTC. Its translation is CASSQDNRQEGYTF.

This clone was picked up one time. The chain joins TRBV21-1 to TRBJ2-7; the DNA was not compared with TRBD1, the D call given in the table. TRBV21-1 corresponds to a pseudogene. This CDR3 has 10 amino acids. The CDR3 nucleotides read TGTGCCAGCAGCAAACTCGTGCAGTACGTC. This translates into CASSKLVQYV.

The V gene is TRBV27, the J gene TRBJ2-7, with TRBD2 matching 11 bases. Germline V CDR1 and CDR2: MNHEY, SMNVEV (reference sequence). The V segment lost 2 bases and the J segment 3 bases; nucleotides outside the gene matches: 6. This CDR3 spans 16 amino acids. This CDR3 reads CASSLATSGKGYEQYF. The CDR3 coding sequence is TGTGCCAGCAGTTTAGCGACTAGCGGGAAAGGCTACGAGCAGTACTTC.

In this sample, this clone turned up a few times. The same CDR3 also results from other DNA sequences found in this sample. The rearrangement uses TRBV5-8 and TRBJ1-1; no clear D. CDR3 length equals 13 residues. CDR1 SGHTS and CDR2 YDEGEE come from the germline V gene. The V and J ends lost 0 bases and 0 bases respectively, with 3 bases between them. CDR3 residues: CASSLGVNTEAFF. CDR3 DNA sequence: TGTGCCAGCAGCTTGGGTGTGAACACTGAAGCTTTCTTT.

CDR3 coding DNA: TGTGCCAGCAGCACCTTGGGCCTTGGGAGCACCGGGGAGCTGTTTTTT. It specifies CASSTLGLGSTGELFF. The chain couples TRBV21-1 to TRBJ2-2; the table assigns TRBD2, which was not confirmed against the DNA. TRBV21-1 is classified as a pseudogene. This CDR3 spans 16 amino acids.

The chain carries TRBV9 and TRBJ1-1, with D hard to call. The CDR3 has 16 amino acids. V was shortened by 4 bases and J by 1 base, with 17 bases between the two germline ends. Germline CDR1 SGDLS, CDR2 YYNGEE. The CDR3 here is CASSTTYQNKNTEAFF. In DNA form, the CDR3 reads TGTGCCAGCAGCACTACTTACCAAAACAAGAACACTGAAGCTTTCTTT.

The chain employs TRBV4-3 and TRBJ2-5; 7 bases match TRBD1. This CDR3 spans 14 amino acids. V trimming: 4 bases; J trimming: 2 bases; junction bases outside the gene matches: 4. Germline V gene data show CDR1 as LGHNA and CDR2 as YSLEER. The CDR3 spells CASSPLDRQETQYF. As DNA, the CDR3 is TGCGCCAGCAGCCCCTTGGACAGGCAAGAGACCCAGTACTTC.

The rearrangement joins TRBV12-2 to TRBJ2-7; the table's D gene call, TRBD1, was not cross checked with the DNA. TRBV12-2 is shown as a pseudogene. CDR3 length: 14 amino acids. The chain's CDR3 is CASRCRLKSYEQYV. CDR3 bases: TGTGCAAGTCGCTGCAGGTTAAAGTCCTACGAGCAGTACGTC.

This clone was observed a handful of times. The CDR3 region has the DNA TGTGCCAGCAGTTTAGTGGCCAGAGTTGAGCAGTTCTTC. Translated: CASSLVARVEQFF. The chain carries TRBV6-1 and TRBJ2-1; D is ambiguous. V lost 5 bases and J lost 9, with 14 bases in between. In germline, CDR1 is MNHNS, CDR2 SASEGT. The CDR3 runs to 13 residues.

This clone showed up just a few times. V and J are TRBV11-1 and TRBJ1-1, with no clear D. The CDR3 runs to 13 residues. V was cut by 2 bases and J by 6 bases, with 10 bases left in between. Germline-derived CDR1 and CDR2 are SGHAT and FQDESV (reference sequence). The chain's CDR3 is CASSLRLGAEAFF. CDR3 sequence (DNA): TGTGCCAGCAGCTTAAGGTTAGGCGCTGAAGCTTTCTTT.

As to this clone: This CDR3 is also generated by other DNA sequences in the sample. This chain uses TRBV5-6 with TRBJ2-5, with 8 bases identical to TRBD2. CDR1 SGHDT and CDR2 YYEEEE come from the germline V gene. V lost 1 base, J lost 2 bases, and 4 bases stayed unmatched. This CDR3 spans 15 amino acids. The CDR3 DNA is TGTGCCAGCAGCTTGAGAGCGGGGGTACAAGAGACCCAGTACTTC. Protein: CASSLRAGVQETQYF.

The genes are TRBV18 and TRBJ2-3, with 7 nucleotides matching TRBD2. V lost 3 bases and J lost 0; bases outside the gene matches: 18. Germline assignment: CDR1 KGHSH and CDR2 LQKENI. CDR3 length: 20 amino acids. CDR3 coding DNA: TGTGCCAGCTCACCCCCGGCCGGTGGGAAGCGGGGTTCTAGCACAGATACGCAGTATTTT. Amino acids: CASSPPAGGKRGSSTDTQYF.